This entry concerns a single T cell receptor beta chain. This CDR3 comprises 14 residues. Germline loops: CDR1 MGHRA, CDR2 YSYEKL. The V gene end was trimmed by 6 bases and the J gene end by 8 bases; junction bases not matched to a gene: 6. TCRdb's table, derived via immunoSEQ multiplex PCR, lists solely in-frame clones and lacks some. The data contain over 60,000 clones, around 89% of them singletons. This sample is drawn from a study of T cell responses to AZD1222 COVID-19 vaccine. The V and J genes are TRBV4-1 and TRBJ2-1; 11 bases map to TRBD2. The sample was peripheral blood, taken 28 days after the second dose of the MenACWY control vaccine. The receptor was derived from an adult who received the MenACWY meningococcal vaccine as a control. CDR3 nucleotides: TGCGCCAGCAGGTATAGCGGGAGGGCCGATGAGCAGTTCTTC. Translating it yields CASRYSGRADEQFF.